The next 27 T cell receptor delta chains were all read from a single sample in a study of γδ T cells in repeated Plasmodium falciparum infection. TCRdb reanalysed the multiplex PCR reads with CATT. The table shows under 50,000 delta-chain clones, with around 1.6% occurring only once. Gammadelta T cells were flow-sorted from PBMC into Vgamma9/Vdelta2+ and Vdelta2-negative populations for bulk analysis. Sequencing used gamma-delta T cells from blood. These receptors originate from a pool of human donors (malaria-infected and uninfected, not separated).

Details on this clone: This is likely an artifact of a read error, given a far larger clone one base away. The same CDR3 also results from other DNA sequences found in this sample. V is TRDV1 and J is TRDJ1; a possible D gene is TRDD3 (5 bases). Trimming cost V 4 bases and J 5 bases, with 29 bases left between them. The CDR3 length is 19 residues. Per the germline V gene, CDR1 is TSWWSYY and CDR2 is QGS. CDR3 amino acids: CALGVHVGGGGPGRDKLIF. The CDR3 region has the DNA TGTGCTCTTGGGGTCCATGTAGGGGGTGGAGGACCCGGCAGGGATAAACTCATCTTT.

This clone appeared many times. TCRdb shows a much larger clone's protein in place of this DNA's translation, and the two differ at residue 3, likely through a read error; the protein shown is translated from the DNA. The rearrangement uses TRDV1 and TRDJ1; maybe TRDD3 (6 bases). Germline values: CDR1 TSWWSYY, CDR2 QGS. The CDR3 covers 18 residues. The chain's CDR3 is CAPGELRSPTPGTDKLIF. In DNA, the CDR3 is TGTGCTCCTGGGGAGCTTAGGTCCCCTACTCCGGGTACCGATAAACTCATCTTT.

For this clone: The protein TCRdb gives is from a much larger clone and does not agree with this DNA's translation at residue 11, likely a read error; the protein shown here comes from the DNA. The CDR3 DNA is TGTGCCGCTAATAAACCTCCCCCTTCATCTATCGGCCAGGGGTACACCGATAAACTCATCTTT. Translated, it gives CAANKPPPSSIGQGYTDKLIF. The chain employs TRDV3 and TRDJ1, with D possibly being TRDD2 (5 bases). V lost 5 bases, J lost 0 bases, and 37 bases lay in between. Germline V gives CDR1 TVYSNPD, CDR2 GDNSRS (reference sequence). The CDR3 has 21 residues. The complete variable domain, with remaining parts taken from reference TRDV3 and TRDJ1, reads CDKVTQSSPDQTVASGSEVVLLCTYDTVYSNPDLFWYRIRPDYSFQFVFYGDNSRSEGADFTQGRFSVKHILTQKAFHLVISPVRTEDSATYYCAANKPPPSSIGQGYTDKLIFGKGTRVTVEP.

Worth noting for this clone: The amino acid sequence in TCRdb belongs to a much larger clone and departs from this DNA's translation at residue 3, likely a sequencing read error; the sequence shown is translated from the DNA. The genes are TRDV1 and TRDJ1; TRDD3 might be the D (6 bases). Here the J gene was assigned by germline matching of the DNA, as TCRdb has none. This CDR3 is built from 16 residues. CDR1 and CDR2 (germline): TSWWSYY, QGS. Written as DNA, the CDR3 is TGTGCTCCTGGGGATTCCCCGCTACCGTACTGGGATAAACTCATCTTT. Translation: CAPGDSPLPYWDKLIF.

A note on this clone: A far bigger clonotype differs at one base, so this is likely a read error. Other nucleotide sequences in the sample specify the same CDR3. The CDR3 is CALGEPSRPYSWYTDKLIF. The CDR3 bases are TGTGCTCTTGGGGAACCGTCCCGCCCGTATTCATGGTATACCGATAAACTCATCTTT. The chain joins TRDV1 to TRDJ1; no clear D. Germline matching of the DNA provided the J gene here, since TCRdb leaves it blank. V lost 1 base, J lost 2 bases, and 23 bases lay in between. The CDR3 has 19 amino acids. In germline, CDR1 is TSWWSYY, CDR2 QGS.

In regard to this clone: A far larger clone differs by one base, so this is likely a read error. Other DNA sequences from this sample encode an identical CDR3 as well. The rearrangement joins TRDV2 to TRDJ1; D unclear. Matching the DNA to germline supplied the J gene, which TCRdb does not give. The CDR3 is made up of 24 amino acids. Germline V gene sequence: CDR1 GEAIGNYY, CDR2 EKD. The V end was cut by 3 bases, the J end by 3 bases, with 43 bases between. CDR3 DNA: TGTGCCTGTGACCGTCTGAGTTTTCCAGCGCAATCGTATAGAGTATTGGGCGTCTCCGATAAACTCATCTTT. It is translated as CACDRLSFPAQSYRVLGVSDKLIF.

This clone was counted a few times. The mismatch at residue 10 between this DNA's translation and the TCRdb protein of a much larger clone likely reflects a read error; the protein shown is translated from the DNA. The gene calls are TRDV3 and TRDJ1, with 8 bases matching TRDD3. V lost 2 bases and J lost 4; bases outside the gene matches: 15. Germline V CDR1 and CDR2: TVYSNPD, GDNSRS (reference sequence). The CDR3 spans 16 residues. The CDR3 DNA reads TGTGCCTTTGGTTACCGGTCTGGGGGACACGTCGATAAACTCATCTTT. This gives the protein CAFGYRSGGHVDKLIF.

The chain combines TRDV1 with TRDJ2; the match to TRDD3 covers 7 bases. In the absence of a J gene in TCRdb, the DNA was matched to germline to assign it here. V was pared by 3 bases and J by 5 bases, with 3 bases of the junction left unmatched. The CDR3 is 14 amino acids. The germline V gene encodes CDR1 TSWWSYY and CDR2 QGS. The CDR3 nucleotides are TGTGCTCTTGGGGACTACTGGGGCACAGCACAACTCTTCTTT. Translated, it gives CALGDYWGTAQLFF.

Only a few counts were recorded for this clone. A single base is all that separates this from a far larger clone, so a read error is likely. The chain couples TRDV1 to TRDJ1; D is ambiguous. Assignment of the J gene here rests on matching the DNA to germline, because TCRdb gives none. The CDR3 spans 16 residues. Germline V CDR1 and CDR2: TSWWSYY, QGS. CDR3 amino acids: CALGSRQITDTDKLIF. DNA of the CDR3: TGTGCTCTTGGCAGCAGACAAATCACTGACACTGATAAACTCATCTTT.

This clone was observed many times. The V gene is TRDV1, the J gene TRDJ1, with D uncertain. The germline CDR1 and CDR2 sequences are TSWWSYY and QGS. V was pared by 4 bases and J by 2 bases, with 35 bases between. The CDR3 has 22 amino acids. The CDR3 sequence is CALGGLPFPERRPTKKTDKLIF. CDR3 DNA sequence: TGTGCTCTTGGGGGCCTCCCTTTTCCCGAAAGGCGACCCACGAAGAAGACCGATAAACTCATCTTT.

Many counts were recorded for this clone. The amino acid sequence in TCRdb belongs to a much larger clone and departs from this DNA's translation at residue 5, likely a sequencing read error; the sequence shown is translated from the DNA. The rearrangement joins TRDV1 to TRDJ1, with TRDD3 as a possible D gene (5 bases). This CDR3 is 18 amino acids long. V gave up 4 bases and J gave up 0 bases, with 21 bases separating them. Germline CDR1 TSWWSYY, CDR2 QGS. CDR3 sequence (DNA): TGTGCTCTTGGGGGATGCTTCTGGGAGCGAAGCTACACCGATAAACTCATCTTT. Amino acids: CALGGCFWERSYTDKLIF.

On this clone: Translating this DNA gives a protein that differs at residue 12 from the TCRdb one, which belongs to a much larger clone; a read error is likely, and the protein shown is this translation. The V call is TRDV1, the J call TRDJ1; TRDD3 matches at 8 bases. This CDR3 contains 22 residues. V trimming: 5 bases; J trimming: 2 bases; junction bases outside the gene matches: 28. The germline gives CDR1 TSWWSYY, CDR2 QGS. The CDR3 DNA reads TGTGCTCTTGGGCTCCCATTAGGCCGTAGTACTGTGGGATACGGTACTACCGATAAACTCATCTTT. Protein product: CALGLPLGRSTVGYGTTDKLIF.

Concerning this clone: TCRdb pairs this DNA with a much larger clone's protein that differs at residue 3, likely a read error; the protein shown was translated from the DNA. The rearrangement links TRDV1 to TRDJ3; 7 positions match TRDD3. TCRdb gives no J gene; it was assigned here by matching the DNA to germline. Germline loops: CDR1 TSWWSYY, CDR2 QGS. The CDR3 consists of 25 residues. The CDR3 sequence is CAIGELPLGFTSTGASSWDTRQMFF. As DNA, the CDR3 is TGTGCTATTGGGGAACTGCCCCTAGGGTTCACCTCTACTGGGGCAAGCTCCTGGGACACCCGACAGATGTTTTTC.

This clone was seen only a few times. The protein given by TCRdb reflects a much larger clone and differs at residue 16 from this DNA's translation, likely from a read error; the protein shown is the DNA's translation. The chain couples TRDV1 to TRDJ1; the match to TRDD3 covers 11 bases. Germline CDR1 TSWWSYY, CDR2 QGS. CDR3 size: 18 residues. The CDR3 DNA is TGTGCTCTTGGGGAAGTGGCTCTGGGGGATACCGACACCGATAAACCCATCTTT. Its translation is CALGEVALGDTDTDKPIF.

A few counts support this clone. TCRdb's listed protein matches a much larger clone and diverges from this DNA's translation at residues 7 and 18, likely through a read error; the protein shown comes from the DNA. The chain joins TRDV3 to TRDJ1; 12 nucleotides match TRDD3. Germline loops: CDR1 TVYSNPD, CDR2 GDNSRS (reference sequence). This CDR3 has 21 residues. CDR3 nucleotide sequence: TGTGCCTTTAGGTTAACGCTCTTTCGCTGGGGGATACGTCGGGACACCGATATACTCATCTTT. Translating gives CAFRLTLFRWGIRRDTDILIF.

On this clone itself: A far more abundant clone sits one base away, making this likely a read error. This sample also contains other DNA sequences that code for the same CDR3. The chain is built from TRDV1 and TRDJ1; the match to TRDD3 covers 8 bases. Here the J gene came from matching the DNA to germline, since TCRdb omits it. The CDR3 runs to 19 residues. Germline V CDR1 and CDR2: TSWWSYY, QGS. CDR3 amino acids: CALGDGGAGGLKYTDKLIF. The CDR3 nucleotides read TGTGCTCTTGGGGATGGAGGAGCTGGGGGACTCAAGTACACCGACAAACTCATCTTT.

There are a few counts of this clone. The TCRdb record carries a much larger clone's protein, which differs from this DNA's translation at residue 4; a read error is the likely cause, and the protein listed here is the DNA translation. The rearrangement links TRDV2 to TRDJ1, with 8 bases aligning to TRDD3. TCRdb carries no J gene annotation; the J gene was assigned here by matching the DNA with germline. CDR3 size: 19 residues. Per germline, CDR1 GEAIGNYY and CDR2 EKD. J lost 0 bases, V lost 5 bases, and 19 bases had no gene match. CDR3 amino acids: CACGTVLGASPSYTDKLIF. The CDR3 DNA sequence: TGTGCCTGTGGCACAGTACTGGGGGCCTCACCCTCGTACACCGATAAACTCATCTTT.

On this clone: The TCRdb record carries a much larger clone's protein, which differs from this DNA's translation at residue 8; a read error is the likely cause, and the protein listed here is the DNA translation. CDR3 in amino acids: CALGGRRKHTGCCEAQLFF. DNA for the CDR3: TGTGCTCTTGGGGGAAGGAGGAAGCATACCGGCTGTTGCGAAGCACAACTCTTCTTT. V and J are TRDV1 and TRDJ2; no definite D call. No J gene was available from TCRdb, and it was assigned here by a germline match of the DNA. V lost 4 bases, J lost 7 bases, and 28 bases lay in between. In germline, CDR1 is TSWWSYY, CDR2 QGS. The CDR3 has 19 residues.

This clone has more than one count but fewer than ten. TCRdb's protein for this DNA is that of a much larger clone and differs from the translation at residue 15, likely a read error; the protein shown is the DNA translation. The V gene is listed as TRDV1; no J gene was called; TRDD3, the table's D call, lacks a check against the DNA. Germline V gene data show CDR1 as TSWWSYY and CDR2 as QGS. This CDR3 region has 16 residues. The chain's CDR3 is CALGDPLTGYTDKLTF. CDR3 DNA sequence: TGTGCTCTTGGGGACCCATTAACCGGGTACACCGATAAACTCACCTTT.

This clone was counted between two and nine times. For this DNA, TCRdb reports the protein of a much larger clone, which diverges at residue 12, most likely from a read error; the protein presented here is translated directly from the DNA. The chain joins TRDV1 to TRDJ1; perhaps TRDD3 as D (6 bases). The J gene, missing from TCRdb, was assigned here through DNA to germline matching. The germline V gene encodes CDR1 TSWWSYY and CDR2 QGS. The CDR3 consists of 15 residues. The CDR3 reads CAPGPWGFYTDRLIF. CDR3 in DNA: TGTGCTCCCGGCCCTTGGGGATTTTACACCGATAGACTCATCTTT.

Of note for this clone: The TCRdb protein, from a much larger clone, departs from this DNA's translation at residue 9, likely by read error; the protein shown derives from the DNA. The chain links TRDV1 to TRDJ1; 11 positions match TRDD3. TCRdb is silent on the J gene; assignment here came from matching the DNA to germline. The CDR3 totals 21 residues. CDR1 and CDR2 (germline): TSWWSYY, QGS. V lost 3 bases, J lost 5 bases, and 23 bases stayed unmatched. The CDR3 protein is CALGEEGALPILGDRSDKLIF. CDR3 coding DNA: TGTGCTCTTGGGGAGGAAGGGGCCCTCCCAATACTGGGGGATAGATCGGATAAACTCATCTTT.

This clone was recorded a few times. It is likely a read error: a sequence one base away is far more abundant. Other DNA sequences in the sample encode the same CDR3. This sequence joins TRDV1 and TRDJ1; tentative D call: TRDD3 (5 bases). The J gene comes from matching the DNA to germline here; TCRdb lacks it. The CDR3 contains 16 residues. Germline V gives CDR1 TSWWSYY, CDR2 QGS. CDR3 in amino acids: CALGELVLGRADKLIF. In DNA, the CDR3 is TGCGCTCTTGGGGAACTTGTGCTAGGGAGGGCCGATAAACTCATCTTT.

Note on this clone: This sequence is one base from a far larger clone and is likely a read error. The sample holds other DNA sequences that translate to the same CDR3. No J gene call was made, and the V gene is TRDV1; TRDD3, the D gene given by the table, was not confirmed from the DNA. Germline-derived CDR1 and CDR2 are TSWWSYY and QGS. This CDR3 comprises 22 residues. DNA of the CDR3: TGTGCTCTTGGGGAAGGAGTACCCCTCTCGTGGTGGGGGATACGGCGAACCGATAAACTCATCTTC. It codes for CALGEGVPLSWWGIRRTDKLIF.

This clone has more than one count but fewer than ten. A far larger clone is off by one base, so a read error is likely. This sample also contains other DNA sequences that code for the same CDR3. The chain has TRDV2 and TRDJ1, with 8 bases identical to TRDD3. TCRdb carries no J gene annotation; the J gene was assigned here by matching the DNA with germline. This CDR3 has 16 residues. V lost 3 bases, J lost 4 bases, and 12 bases stayed unmatched. Germline-derived CDR1 and CDR2 are GEAIGNYY and EKD. The CDR3: CACDSLYWGPFDKLIF. The CDR3 DNA is TGTGCCTGTGACTCCCTATACTGGGGGCCCTTCGATAAACTCATCTTT.

This clone has only a few counts. A far more abundant clone sits one base away, making this likely a read error. Additional DNA sequences in this sample encode the identical CDR3. This chain links TRDV1 with TRDJ3; 10 positions agree with TRDD3. TCRdb is silent on the J gene; assignment here came from matching the DNA to germline. Germline V gene sequence: CDR1 TSWWSYY, CDR2 QGS. The CDR3 is made up of 23 amino acids. CDR3 region: CALGERDSFPGGYDSWDTRQMFF. The CDR3 bases are TGTGCCCTTGGGGAACGGGACTCCTTCCCAGGGGGATACGACTCCTGGGACACCCGACAGATGTTTTTC.

This clone showed up many times. A far more abundant clone sits one base away, making this likely a read error. Other DNA sequences within the sample encode an identical CDR3. The DNA of the CDR3 is TGTGCTCTTGGGGTGAGCTTCCCACCTCGTACTGGGGGAGACAGACCCCTGATCTTT. Translated, it gives CALGVSFPPRTGGDRPLIF. V gene TRDV1 combines with J gene TRDJ4; 9 bases line up with TRDD3. The J gene, not given by TCRdb, was assigned here from a germline match of the nucleotide sequence. CDR3 length: 19 residues. J was trimmed by 1 base and V by 4 bases; bases with no gene match: 19. Germline CDR1 and CDR2: TSWWSYY and QGS.

About this clone: Given a far larger clone just one base away, this is likely a sequencing read error. This same CDR3 is encoded by further DNA sequences in the sample. The rearrangement joins TRDV2 to TRDJ1, with D perhaps given as TRDD2 or TRDD3 (5 bases each). This CDR3 contains 17 residues. Germline assignment: CDR1 GEAIGNYY and CDR2 EKD. The CDR3 is CACDTLDGGPSSDKLIF. CDR3 DNA sequence: TGTGCCTGTGACACGCTAGACGGGGGCCCTTCGTCAGATAAACTCATCTTC.